This T cell receptor beta chain was sequenced for a study of T-cell reconstitution after alpha-beta-depleted transplantation in children. Preparation of the TCRbeta library was carried out with unique molecular identifiers. TCRdb recomputed calls from the PCR reads with MiXCR, one row per CDR3 protein. Of some 530,000 distinct CDR3 sequences in the sample, approximately 13% were seen once. This receptor was identified in a human donor who donated a stem cell graft to a child with combined immunodeficiency. The source was PBMCs from the stem cell graft donor, collected from the stem cell graft.

As DNA, the CDR3 is TGCGCCAGCAGCCAAGTAGTTGGGGCAAGAACTGAAGCTTTCTTT. The encoded protein is CASSQVVGARTEAFF. This chain links TRBV4-3 with TRBJ1-1, with D tentatively TRBD1 (5 bases). The CDR3 spans 15 residues. The V end was cut by 1 base, the J end by 5 bases, with 14 bases between. Germline CDR1 and CDR2: LGHNA and YSLEER.